This passage covers 28 T cell receptor beta chains from one sample sequenced in a study of T cell changes during pregnancy in multiple sclerosis. The assay was immunoSEQ multiplex PCR, and TCRdb's table has in-frame clones only and misses some. The sample lists under 70,000 clones, 91% seen once, with approximately 2% in the top ten. The sample here was peripheral blood, taken in the third trimester of pregnancy. These receptors originate from a female donor in good health, enrolled as a control in a pregnancy study.

The gene calls are TRBV6-5 and TRBJ1-4; TRBD1 might be the D (6 bases). V shed 2 bases and J shed 8 bases, with 12 bases lying between them. Looked up from germline, CDR1 is MNHEY and CDR2 is SVGAGI. This CDR3 comprises 14 residues. The DNA of the CDR3 is TGTGCCAGCAGTTACGTGTCCCAGGGGGAAAAACTGTTTTTT. Translating gives CASSYVSQGEKLFF.

This clone was seen just once. This chain joins TRBV19 and TRBJ2-1; D gene uncertain. CDR1 is LNHDA, CDR2 SQIVND, per germline (reference sequence). V lost 2 bases to trimming and J lost 0 bases, with 5 bases between them. The CDR3 totals 14 residues. CDR3 DNA: TGTGCCAGTAGTATAATCTACTCCTACAATGAGCAGTTCTTC. It translates to CASSIIYSYNEQFF.

The V and J genes are TRBV6-1 and TRBJ1-2, with D perhaps matching TRBD1 (5 bases). This CDR3 is 15 amino acids long. Trimming stripped 2 bases from V and 4 bases from J, with 14 bases between. Germline V gives CDR1 MNHNS, CDR2 SASEGT. The CDR3 here is CASSERKGLIYGYTF. The CDR3 nucleotides read TGTGCCAGCAGTGAAAGAAAGGGACTCATCTATGGCTACACCTTC.

This chain uses TRBV27 with TRBJ2-5; TRBD2 is a possible D gene (5 bases). Germline loops: CDR1 MNHEY, CDR2 SMNVEV (reference sequence). The CDR3 length is 18 residues. V lost 5 bases, J lost 3 bases, and 25 bases lay in between. The CDR3: CASSRGVSSGRNKETQYF. The CDR3 coding sequence is TGTGCCAGCAGTCGCGGTGTTTCGAGCGGACGAAACAAAGAGACCCAGTACTTC.

The J gene is TRBJ2-7, the V gene TRBV7-9; D possibly corresponds to TRBD1 (6 bases). The CDR3 has 17 residues. V was pared by 5 bases and J by 0 bases, with 20 bases between. Germline-derived CDR1 and CDR2 are SEHNR and FQNEAQ (reference sequence). The CDR3 protein is CASSLLNRPQGSYEQYF. In nucleotides, the CDR3 is TGTGCCAGCAGCCTACTCAATCGGCCACAGGGCTCCTACGAGCAGTACTTC. Complete variable domain (other parts from reference TRBV7-9 and TRBJ2-7): DTGVSQNPRHKITKRGQNVTFRCDPISEHNRLYWYRQTLGQGPEFLTYFQNEAQLEKSRLLSDRFSAERPKGSFSTLEIQRTEQGDSAMYLCASSLLNRPQGSYEQYFGPGTRLTVT.

The genes are TRBV7-6 and TRBJ2-3; D not resolved. Germline values: CDR1 SGHVS, CDR2 FNYEAQ. This CDR3 is 14 amino acids long. V was shortened by 0 bases and J by 2 bases, with 6 bases between the two germline ends. The CDR3 reads CASSLAGYTDTQYF. DNA for the CDR3: TGTGCCAGCAGCTTAGCGGGCTACACAGATACGCAGTATTTT. The whole variable domain, remainder taken from reference TRBV7-6 and TRBJ2-3, is GAGVSQSPRYKVTKRGQDVALRCDPISGHVSLYWYRQALGQGPEFLTYFNYEAQQDKSGLPNDRFSAERPEGSISTLTIQRTEQRDSAMYRCASSLAGYTDTQYFGPGTRLTVL.

The V call is TRBV6-5, the J call TRBJ1-4; a weak D match, TRBD1 (6 bases). Germline assignment: CDR1 MNHEY and CDR2 SVGAGI. The CDR3 runs to 13 residues. V was clipped by 6 bases and J by 10 bases, with 15 bases between them. CDR3 DNA: TGTGCCAGCAGCCCTGGACAGATCTTAAAACTGTTTTTT. Translated, it gives CASSPGQILKLFF.

The chain has TRBV2 and TRBJ2-5; weak D call: TRBD1 (6 bases). V lost 4 bases and J 2 bases, leaving 8 bases between the germline ends. From germline, CDR1 is SNHLY and CDR2 FYNNEI. This CDR3 is built from 13 residues. The CDR3 sequence: CASSATGQETQYF. CDR3 nucleotides: TGTGCCAGCAGTGCGACAGGACAAGAGACCCAGTACTTC.

CDR3 loop: CASSSQGQGRLYGYTF. The CDR3 DNA reads TGTGCCAGCAGTTCCCAAGGACAGGGTAGGCTCTATGGCTACACCTTC. The genes are TRBV27 and TRBJ1-2; TRBD1 matches at 8 bases. CDR1 and CDR2 (germline): MNHEY, SMNVEV (reference sequence). V lost 4 bases, J lost 4 bases, and 11 bases stayed unmatched. CDR3 length: 16 residues.

The chain joins TRBV29-1 to TRBJ2-1; 13 nucleotides line up with TRBD2. V lost 6 bases and J lost 6; bases outside the gene matches: 14. The germline V gene has CDR1 SQVTM and CDR2 ANQGSEA. The CDR3 consists of 17 residues. CDR3: CSVTRLAGGDWVNEQFF. CDR3 DNA: TGCAGCGTCACCCGACTAGCGGGAGGAGATTGGGTCAATGAGCAGTTCTTC.

Concerning this clone: The germline gene is not matched at one end of the junction; a read error may be the cause. The chain employs TRBV7-9 and TRBJ2-5; 11 nucleotides line up with TRBD2. CDR3 length: 15 amino acids. The germline V gene has CDR1 SEHNR and CDR2 FQNEAQ (reference sequence). CDR3 protein: CASSLAGGWQETQYF. The CDR3 DNA sequence: TGTGCCAGCAGCCTAGCGGGAGGATGGCAAGAGACCCAGTACTTC.

This rearrangement joins TRBV11-2 to TRBJ2-1, with D possibly matching TRBD2 (7 bases). Trimming pared 7 bases from V and 5 bases from J, leaving 18 bases between. The CDR3 has 15 residues. Germline V gene data show CDR1 as SGHAT and CDR2 as FQNNGV. The chain's CDR3 is CASTVTRGAHNEQFF. DNA for the CDR3: TGTGCCAGCACCGTTACACGGGGGGCCCACAATGAGCAGTTCTTC.

This clone was observed a handful of times. V is TRBV10-3 and J is TRBJ1-2; no clear D gene. CDR3 length equals 13 residues. Trimming stripped 6 bases from V and 2 bases from J, with 10 bases between. The germline V gene encodes CDR1 ENHRY and CDR2 SYGVKD. The CDR3 region is CAISPNQNYGYTF. DNA for the CDR3: TGTGCCATCAGCCCAAATCAGAACTATGGCTACACCTTC.

The V gene is TRBV5-1, the J gene TRBJ2-3; 10 bases align to TRBD2. Germline lookup yields CDR1 SGHRS and CDR2 YFSETQ. This CDR3 contains 15 residues. J lost 7 bases, V lost 7 bases, and 12 bases had no gene match. CDR3 DNA sequence: TGCGCCAGCGCCCCGTCTAGCGGGAGTTTTAATACGCAGTATTTT. It specifies CASAPSSGSFNTQYF.

V is TRBV7-9 and J is TRBJ1-5; possibly TRBD1 for D (5 bases). The V and J ends lost 5 bases and 6 bases respectively, with 20 bases between them. The CDR3 runs 16 residues. The germline V gene encodes CDR1 SEHNR and CDR2 FQNEAQ (reference sequence). CDR3 loop: CASSTYHGGVSQPQHF. The CDR3 DNA reads TGTGCCAGCAGCACTTACCATGGGGGGGTAAGTCAGCCCCAGCATTTT.

The CDR3 reads CSVVETRYGYTF. The CDR3, as DNA: TGCAGCGTTGTAGAAACGCGCTATGGCTACACCTTC. The chain employs TRBV29-1 and TRBJ1-2; D unclear. Trimming took off 4 bases at V and 4 bases at J, with 10 bases between the two ends. Germline assignment: CDR1 SQVTM and CDR2 ANQGSEA. This CDR3 is built from 12 residues.

The gene calls are TRBV7-2 and TRBJ1-2, with D possibly TRBD1 on 6 matching bases. With 1 base removed from V and 5 bases from J, the gap between germline ends came to 17 bases. Germline CDR1 and CDR2: SGHTA and FQGNSA. There are 16 residues in the CDR3. The CDR3 coding sequence is TGTGCCAGCAGCTTAGTAAGATCGGCAGGGGAATATGGCTACACCTTC. Its protein is CASSLVRSAGEYGYTF. The full variable domain, with the rest looked up from reference TRBV7-2 and TRBJ1-2, is GAGVSQSPSNKVTEKGKDVELRCDPISGHTALYWYRQSLGQGLEFLIYFQGNSAPDKSGLPSDRFSAERTGGSVSTLTIQRTQQEDSAVYLCASSLVRSAGEYGYTFGSGTRLTVV.

Only one count was recorded for this clone. The J gene is TRBJ1-1, the V gene TRBV27, with D possibly TRBD1 on 5 matching bases. Trimming left V 6 bases short and J 0 bases short, with 8 bases between. There are 13 residues in the CDR3. Germline V CDR1 and CDR2: MNHEY, SMNVEV (reference sequence). CDR3 bases: TGTGCCAGCAGCCTGACAGTGAACACTGAAGCTTTCTTT. Its protein is CASSLTVNTEAFF.

The chain combines TRBV6-5 with TRBJ2-5, with a weak D call TRBD2 (7 bases). Germline loops: CDR1 MNHEY, CDR2 SVGAGI. The CDR3 length is 16 residues. V lost 0 bases and J lost 4, with 15 bases in between. CDR3 sequence reads: CASSYSKGGSGETQYF. CDR3 DNA: TGTGCCAGCAGTTACTCTAAGGGGGGGTCCGGAGAGACCCAGTACTTC.

J is TRBJ1-2 and V is TRBV7-6, with D perhaps TRBD1 (6 bases). Trimming removed 1 base from V and 6 bases from J, with 12 bases in between. CDR3 length: 14 residues. CDR1 and CDR2 from the germline V gene are SGHVS and FNYEAQ. The CDR3 sequence is CASSLGTGFNGYTF. CDR3 coding DNA: TGTGCCAGCAGCTTAGGAACAGGGTTTAATGGCTACACCTTC.

The chain couples TRBV6-5 to TRBJ2-7; D is perhaps TRBD2 (5 bases). The CDR3 is made up of 15 amino acids. The V gene lost 5 bases and the J gene lost 0 bases, with 14 bases spanning the gap. Germline V gene lookup returns CDR1 MNHEY and CDR2 SVGAGI. CDR3 region: CASSPQTMGSYEQYF. In DNA, the CDR3 is TGTGCCAGCAGTCCTCAGACTATGGGCTCCTACGAGCAGTACTTC.

The CDR3 coding sequence is TGTGCCAGCATGCAGGGGGCCCAGCTCGAGCAGTACTTC. Protein product: CASMQGAQLEQYF. The V call is TRBV2, the J call TRBJ2-7; 8 bases are shared with TRBD1. J gave up 6 bases and V 7 bases, and 8 bases lay outside the gene matches. This CDR3 is built from 13 residues. Germline V gene lookup returns CDR1 SNHLY and CDR2 FYNNEI.

This chain connects TRBV2 to TRBJ1-1, with D perhaps matching TRBD1 (6 bases). This CDR3 has 16 amino acids. Looked up from germline, CDR1 is SNHLY and CDR2 is FYNNEI. Trimming removed 6 bases from V and 0 bases from J, with 17 bases in between. CDR3 region: CASRREGVLMNTEAFF. Written as DNA, the CDR3 is TGTGCCAGCAGGCGCGAGGGGGTGCTCATGAACACTGAAGCTTTCTTT. The entire variable domain, with the rest obtained from reference TRBV2 and TRBJ1-1, is as follows: EPEVTQTPSHQVTQMGQEVILRCVPISNHLYFYWYRQILGQKVEFLVSFYNNEISEKSEIFDDQFSVERPDGSNFTLKIRSTKLEDSAMYFCASRREGVLMNTEAFFGQGTRLTVV.

J is TRBJ1-2 and V is TRBV5-8, with TRBD1 matching over 9 bases. Germline CDR1 is SGHTS and CDR2 is YDEGEE. The CDR3 runs 17 residues. V lost 0 bases, J lost 6 bases, and 12 bases stayed unmatched. CDR3 sequence (DNA): TGTGCCAGCAGCTTGGGGGACAGGGAGTTATCGGTTAATGGCTACACCTTC. This encodes CASSLGDRELSVNGYTF. The whole variable domain, remainder taken from reference TRBV5-8 and TRBJ1-2, is EAGVTQSPTHLIKTRGQQATLRCSPISGHTSVYWYQQALGLGLQFLLWYDEGEERNRGNFPPRFSGRQFPNYSSELNVNALELEDSALYLCASSLGDRELSVNGYTFGSGTRLTVV.

In its sample, this clone was seen a few times. The rearrangement joins TRBV7-2 to TRBJ2-3; TRBD2 might be the D (7 bases). The V end lost 2 bases, the J end lost 2 bases, and 14 bases lay between the germline ends. The CDR3 contains 16 residues. Per germline, CDR1 SGHTA and CDR2 FQGNSA. In DNA, the CDR3 is TGTGCCAGCAGCTTAAGGGGGGGGCTGGCCACAGATACGCAGTATTTT. Translating it yields CASSLRGGLATDTQYF.

This clone is a singleton in its sample. The chain has TRBV13 and TRBJ2-5; D is perhaps TRBD1 (5 bases). V lost 5 bases and J lost 4, with 8 bases in between. The CDR3 length is 12 residues. CDR1 and CDR2 (germline): PRHDT, FYEKMQ (reference sequence). The CDR3, as DNA: TGTGCCAGCAGCCCAAGGGGAGAGACCCAGTACTTC. As protein: CASSPRGETQYF.

The V and J genes are TRBV6-1 and TRBJ2-1; TRBD2 matches at 13 bases. Unmatched junction bases numbered 10, after V lost 10 bases and J lost 13 bases. Germline CDR1 and CDR2: MNHNS and SASEGT. This CDR3 has 13 residues. The CDR3 region is CAIRTSGSLGQFF. CDR3 in DNA: TGTGCCATCCGGACTAGCGGGAGTCTTGGACAGTTCTTC.

This clone was picked up one time. This rearrangement joins TRBV7-3 to TRBJ2-1, with TRBD1 identical over 8 bases. This CDR3 has 17 amino acids. V was clipped by 2 bases and J by 1 base; unmatched bases: 7. CDR1 SGHTA and CDR2 FQGTGA come from the germline V gene. This chain's CDR3 is CASSLSPGQGSYNEQFF. The CDR3 coding sequence is TGTGCCAGCAGCTTATCCCCAGGACAGGGATCCTACAATGAGCAGTTCTTC.